This T cell receptor (beta chain) was captured by sequencing in a study of CD8 T cells in Susac syndrome. Findings of the study overall: Clonal expansion was absent from the CD4+ T cell repertoires in Susac syndrome.

A note on this clonotype: No antigen is known for it.

RNA in amounts of roughly 0.5 to 1 ug was reverse transcribed with random hexamers. Amplification of TCR beta CDR3 by immunoSEQ multiplex PCR spanned 54 Vbeta and 13 Jbeta. TCRdb used MiXCR to reprocess the immunoSEQ multiplex PCR reads, holding one entry per CDR3 protein. The table includes more than 85,000 distinct CDR3 sequences, just under 95% detected once. The V end lost 1 base, the J end lost 0 bases, and 7 bases lay between the germline ends. In germline, CDR1 is SGHTA, CDR2 FQGNSA. CDR3 size: 15 residues. The source of this sequence is a human donor with Susac syndrome. Sequenced input: CD4+ T cells from PBMCs. The chain recombines TRBV7-2 with TRBJ2-1; D is unclear. CDR3: CASSLESSSYNEQFF. CDR3 nucleotides: TGTGCCAGCAGCTTAGAATCCAGCTCCTACAATGAGCAGTTCTTC.